Below, 24 T cell receptor beta chains from the same sample are listed, as sequenced in a study of esophageal squamous cell carcinoma under preoperative chemotherapy. TCRdb reprocessed the PCR reads with MiXCR, giving one entry per CDR3 protein. This repertoire shows roughly 32,000 distinct CDR3 sequences, about half found once; its top ten account for roughly 12%. The time point here: before preoperative PTX-NDP chemotherapy. The sample here was taken from a patient given preoperative chemotherapy. These receptors were collected from a human donor with esophageal squamous cell carcinoma. The donor label of this sample is uncertain.

This clonotype was counted at least ten times. This chain connects TRBV12-3 or TRBV12-4 to TRBJ2-1; D unclear. The J call may not be correct, given that the DNA end is closer to TRBJ2-7. CDR3 length: 13 residues. CDR3 nucleotide sequence: TGTGCCAGCAGTGTTGCCCTCCCCTACGAGCAGTACTTC. It is translated as CASSVALPYEQYF.

The rearrangement links TRBV7-2 to TRBJ2-3, with 8 nucleotides matching TRBD2. J lost 12 bases, V lost 4 bases, and 15 bases had no gene match. This CDR3 comprises 15 residues. CDR1 is SGHTA and CDR2 is FQGNSA in the germline V gene. The CDR3 sequence is CASSYPGGPTETQYF. The CDR3 nucleotides read TGTGCCAGCAGCTATCCGGGGGGGCCGACAGAGACCCAGTATTTT.

The CDR3 nucleotides read TGTGCCAGCAGCTGCCCCGACAGGTGGGGTCTAGCCAAAGACACTCAGTACTTC. Translation gives CASSCPDRWGLAKDTQYF. The chain links TRBV11-3 to TRBJ2-4; tentatively, D is TRBD1 (6 bases). V dropped 4 bases and J dropped 12 bases, with 31 bases sitting between them. Germline assignment: CDR1 SGHNT and CDR2 YENEEA. The CDR3 sequence is 18 residues long.

As regards this clonotype: Germline is not matched at one junction end, which may reflect a read error. V and J are TRBV7-2 and TRBJ2-5; D is uncertain. CDR3 size: 16 residues. Germline assignment: CDR1 SGHTA and CDR2 FQGNSA. CDR3 in DNA: TGTGCCAGCAGGTTGGCCGGGCGCGGTGACCAAGACACCCAGTACTTC. It is translated as CASRLAGRGDQDTQYF.

This sequence joins TRBV7-8 and TRBJ2-5; D assignment may be TRBD1 or TRBD2 (6 bases each). The CDR3 covers 15 residues. Trimming shortened V by 9 bases and J by 1 base, and 18 bases separated the two germline ends. Germline values: CDR1 SGHVS, CDR2 FQNEAQ. For the CDR3, the DNA is TGTGCCAGGGGGTTCGGGGGCCGAGGCCAAGAGACCCAGTACTTC. Translation gives CARGFGGRGQETQYF.

This clonotype appeared many times. This sequence joins TRBV6-1 and TRBJ2-1; D possibly matches TRBD1 or TRBD2 (6 bases each). The J call is in doubt because the DNA end fits TRBJ2-7 better. The length of the CDR3 is 14 residues. The germline V gene has CDR1 MNHNS and CDR2 SASEGT. DNA of the CDR3: TGTGCCAGCAGCAAGGGGGGTCGGTACAATGAGCAGTACTTC. It specifies CASSKGGRYNEQYF.

This clonotype was detected only a few times. As DNA, the CDR3 is TGTGCCAGTAGTAGCCAGGGTGGCTCCTACGAGCAGTACTTC. Its translation: CASSSQGGSYEQYF. The chain recombines TRBV19 with TRBJ2-1; D is perhaps TRBD1 (5 bases). The better agreement between TRBJ2-7 and the DNA end casts doubt on the J call. Germline CDR1 and CDR2: LNHDA and SQIVND (reference sequence). This CDR3 has 14 amino acids.

Comments on this clonotype: A read error may produce the germline difference seen at one junction end. The chain has TRBV6-8 and TRBJ2-4; no clear D. This CDR3 is built from 12 residues. Germline V gene lookup returns CDR1 MNHGY and CDR2 SAAAGT. CDR3 bases: TGTGCCGGCGGCCGAGCCAAAAACATCCAGTACTTC. As protein: CAGGRAKNIQYF.

This clonotype has a count of ten or more. This chain joins TRBV6-1 and TRBJ2-1; unclear D gene. CDR3 length: 14 amino acids. Per germline, CDR1 MNHNS and CDR2 SASEGT. V was trimmed by 3 bases and J by 2 bases, leaving 8 bases between them. CDR3 loop: CASSELRTYNEQFF. The DNA of the CDR3 is TGTGCCAGCAGTGAGTTGCGAACCTACAATGAGCAGTTCTTC.

The chain employs TRBV7-2 and TRBJ2-4; 8 positions match TRBD2. This CDR3 is built from 16 residues. CDR1 is SGHTA, CDR2 FQGNSA, per germline. V lost 8 bases to trimming and J lost 13 bases; unmatched junction nucleotides: 22. DNA of the CDR3: TGTGCCAGCGCGGGGGCGGGGGGCGGTGACCAAGACACCCAGTACTTC. Its translation is CASAGAGGGDQDTQYF. Full variable domain (rest looked up from reference TRBV7-2 and TRBJ2-4): GAGVSQSPSNKVTEKGKDVELRCDPISGHTALYWYRQSLGQGLEFLIYFQGNSAPDKSGLPSDRFSAERTGGSVSTLTIQRTQQEDSAVYLCASAGAGGGDQDTQYFGAGTRLSVL.

This clonotype was picked up many times. CDR3 loop: CASSFSSAGELFF. The CDR3 region has the DNA TGTGCCAGCAGCTTTTCTTCGGCCGGGGAGCTGTTTTTT. V usage is TRBV6-1 and J usage is TRBJ2-2; D not resolved. Trimming stripped 6 bases from V and 6 bases from J, with 11 bases between. Germline V gives CDR1 MNHNS, CDR2 SASEGT. The CDR3 has 13 amino acids.

A word on this clonotype: At one end, the junction sequence differs from germline, possibly due to a read error. This rearrangement joins TRBV7-3 to TRBJ2-1, with D perhaps being TRBD1 or TRBD2 (6 bases each). With the DNA end fitting TRBJ2-5 better, the J assignment may be wrong. CDR3 length equals 17 residues. The germline CDR1 and CDR2 sequences are SGHTA and FQGTGA. CDR3 in amino acids: CASSLVPGGGNKDTQYF. The DNA of the CDR3 is TGTGCCAGCAGTTTGGTGCCCGGGGGCGGGAACAAAGACACCCAGTACTTC.

This clonotype showed up many times. This chain links TRBV7-8 with TRBJ1-2; weak D call: TRBD1 (5 bases). The CDR3 has 15 residues. V gave up 1 base and J gave up 4 bases, with 13 bases separating them. Per germline, CDR1 SGHVS and CDR2 FQNEAQ. The DNA for the CDR3 is TGTGCCAGCAGCTTAGGTGGGGGGATGAGCTATGGCTACACCTTC. Translation gives CASSLGGGMSYGYTF.

A note on this clonotype: At one end the junction does not follow the germline gene, possibly because of a read error. This chain uses TRBV7-2 with TRBJ2-3, with 10 bases that match TRBD2. Per the germline V gene, CDR1 is SGHTA and CDR2 is FQGNSA. The CDR3 has 15 amino acids. The CDR3 reads CSSSTGTSATDTQYF. The CDR3, as DNA: TGTTCCAGCAGCACGGGGACTAGCGCGACAGACACGCAGTATTTT.

A note on this clonotype: One end of the junction is discordant with germline, which a read error may explain. The chain joins TRBV6-1 to TRBJ2-3, with a possible D match to TRBD2 (6 bases). Germline loops: CDR1 MNHNS, CDR2 SASEGT. This CDR3 has 15 amino acids. DNA of the CDR3: TGTGCCAGCAGACCCGGGACTGGCAGCACCGAGACGCAGTTTTTT. This encodes CASRPGTGSTETQFF.

This clonotype was seen a handful of times. Sequence at one end of the junction differs from germline and may be a read error. The V gene is TRBV7-2, the J gene TRBJ2-3, with a tentative D call TRBD1 (8 bases). Germline V gives CDR1 SGHTA, CDR2 FQGNSA. This CDR3 has 16 residues. The CDR3 DNA reads as TGTGCCAGCAGGGCACAGGGGGGGAGAGGGCAAGAGACGCAGTACTTT. Encoded protein: CASRAQGGRGQETQYF.

This clonotype was detected many times. J is TRBJ2-5 and V is TRBV7-2; D unresolved. The CDR3 is 12 amino acids. The ends were cut back, 2 bases at V and 5 bases at J, with 6 bases in the middle. The germline gives CDR1 SGHTA, CDR2 FQGNSA. The DNA for the CDR3 is TGTGCCAGCAGCTTAAAAGGGGAGACCCAGTACTTC. Translating gives CASSLKGETQYF.

The chain couples TRBV7-2 to TRBJ2-2, with D unclear. In germline, CDR1 is SGHTA, CDR2 FQGNSA. Trimming removed 10 bases from V and 4 bases from J, with 13 bases in between. The CDR3 is 13 amino acids. CDR3 amino acids: CANGLLSTGELFF. The CDR3 nucleotides are TGTGCCAACGGCCTTCTGAGCACCGGGGAGCTGTTTTTT.

A word on this clonotype: The CDR3 ends on some other residue instead of the conserved phenylalanine or tryptophan, so this is likely a read error. This rearrangement joins TRBV7-2 to TRBJ2-7, with D maybe TRBD2 (6 bases). Trimming took off 0 bases at V and 6 bases at J, with 12 bases between the two ends. The CDR3 totals 14 residues. Germline CDR1 is SGHTA and CDR2 is FQGNSA. The CDR3 spells CASSLALAGREQYC. The CDR3 region has the DNA TGTGCCAGCAGCTTAGCGCTGGCGGGGCGCGAGCAGTACTGC.

Details on this clonotype: The junction and the germline gene differ at one end; a read error may be behind it. The V call is TRBV7-3, the J call TRBJ2-4; 9 nucleotides line up with TRBD2. CDR3 size: 17 residues. Germline V gene sequence: CDR1 SGHTA, CDR2 FQGTGA. CDR3 residues: CASSLRPAGGVQNTQYF. In nucleotides, the CDR3 is TGTGCCAGCAGCTTGAGACCGGCGGGAGGGGTCCAAAACACTCAGTACTTC.

The J gene is TRBJ2-5, the V gene TRBV7-6; D is unclear. Trimming cost V 3 bases and J 10 bases, with 33 bases left between them. The CDR3 is 19 residues long. The germline CDR1 and CDR2 sequences are SGHVS and FNYEAQ. The CDR3 region has the DNA TGTGCCAGCAGCTTGGATCCGCCGCTCCCGGGCCGTGCCAAAGACATCCAGTACTTC. Amino acid sequence: CASSLDPPLPGRAKDIQYF.

The V call is TRBV7-6, the J call TRBJ2-3; D might be TRBD1 or TRBD2, each matching 6 bases. CDR3 length equals 15 residues. CDR1 is SGHVS and CDR2 is FNYEAQ in the germline V gene. V was clipped by 3 bases and J by 9 bases, with 19 bases between them. CDR3 coding DNA: TGTGCCAGCAGCTTTAGGGGGGCGAGCACCGGGACGCAGTATTTT. Its translation is CASSFRGASTGTQYF.

The gene calls are TRBV12-3 or TRBV12-4 and TRBJ2-5; possibly TRBD1 or TRBD2 for D (5 bases each). The J call is doubtful: the DNA matches TRBJ2-1 better. The CDR3 is 12 amino acids. CDR3 residues: CASSFVGEEQFF. The CDR3 DNA reads as TGTGCCAGCAGTTTTGTAGGGGAGGAGCAGTTCTTC.

The rearrangement links TRBV27 to TRBJ2-4; 8 nucleotides line up with TRBD2. The CDR3 is 13 residues long. CDR1 and CDR2 (germline): MNHEY, SMNVEV (reference sequence). CDR3 DNA sequence: TGTGCGCGCGGGGGGATTGCCAAAGAGATCCAGTACTTC. Translated: CARGGIAKEIQYF.